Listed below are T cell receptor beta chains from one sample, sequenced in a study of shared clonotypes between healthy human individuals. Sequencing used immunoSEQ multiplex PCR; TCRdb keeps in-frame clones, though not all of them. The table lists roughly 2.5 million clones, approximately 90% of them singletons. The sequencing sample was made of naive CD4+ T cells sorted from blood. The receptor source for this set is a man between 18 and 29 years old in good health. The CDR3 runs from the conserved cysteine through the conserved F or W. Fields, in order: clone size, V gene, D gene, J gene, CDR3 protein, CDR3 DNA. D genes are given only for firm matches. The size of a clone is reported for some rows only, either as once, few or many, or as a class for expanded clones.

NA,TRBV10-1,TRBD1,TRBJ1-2,CASSESGQGGYTF,TGCGCCAGCAGTGAGTCCGGACAGGGTGGCTACACCTTC
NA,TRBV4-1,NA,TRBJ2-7,CASSLGPRDPYEQYF,TGCGCCAGCAGTCTCGGGCCCAGGGACCCCTACGAGCAGTACTTC
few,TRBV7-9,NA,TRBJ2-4,CASSPPGGPKNIQYF,TGTGCCAGCAGCCCCCCCGGGGGACCCAAAAACATTCAGTACTTC
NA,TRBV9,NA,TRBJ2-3,CASSPRGGDTQYF,TGTGCCAGCTCACCGCGAGGGGGAGATACGCAGTATTTT
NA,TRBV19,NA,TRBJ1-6,CASSIDLGGGSSPLHF,TGTGCCAGTAGTATAGATCTTGGAGGGGGTAGTTCACCCCTCCACTTT
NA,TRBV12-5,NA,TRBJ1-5,CASGSRGDFNQPQHF,TGTGCTAGTGGTTCTCGAGGGGACTTCAATCAGCCCCAGCATTTT
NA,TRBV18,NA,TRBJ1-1,CASSSAPGTEAFF,TGTGCCAGCTCATCCGCCCCCGGCACTGAAGCTTTCTTT
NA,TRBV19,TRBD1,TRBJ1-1,CASQRPGGTEAFF,TGTGCCAGTCAAAGACCAGGGGGCACTGAAGCTTTCTTT
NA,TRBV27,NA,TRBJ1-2,CASSLEQGGSYTF,TGTGCCAGCAGTTTGGAACAGGGAGGATCCTACACCTTC
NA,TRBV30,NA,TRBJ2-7,CAWSARYEQYF,TGTGCCTGGAGTGCCCGCTACGAGCAGTACTTC
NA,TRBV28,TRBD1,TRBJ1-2,CASFLPGQGSYGYTF,TGTGCCAGCTTCCTCCCGGGACAGGGATCCTATGGCTACACCTTC
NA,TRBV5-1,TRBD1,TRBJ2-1,CASSSGQANNEQFF,TGCGCCAGCAGCTCAGGACAGGCCAACAATGAGCAGTTCTTC
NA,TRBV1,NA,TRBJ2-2,CTSSHFGQVEGTGELFF,TGCACCAGCAGCCATTTTGGACAGGTTGAGGGCACCGGGGAGCTGTTTTTT
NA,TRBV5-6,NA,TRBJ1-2,CASSLAQGRRNYGYTF,TGTGCCAGCAGCTTGGCCCAGGGGCGACGAAACTATGGCTACACCTTC
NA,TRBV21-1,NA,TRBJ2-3,CATAGTAYTQYF,TGTGCCACCGCAGGGACCGCCTATACGCAGTATTTT
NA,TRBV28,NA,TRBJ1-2,CASSSGQNYGYTF,TGTGCCAGCAGTAGCGGACAGAATTATGGCTACACCTTC
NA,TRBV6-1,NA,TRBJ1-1,CASSAPGHTKNTEAFF,TGTGCCAGCAGTGCCCCCGGACACACTAAGAACACTGAAGCTTTCTTT
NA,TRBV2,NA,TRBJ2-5,CASSVVEETQYF,TGTGCCAGCAGTGTTGTAGAAGAGACCCAGTACTTC
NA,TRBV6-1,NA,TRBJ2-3,CASSGKGSRYSTDTQYF,TGTGCCAGCAGTGGGAAAGGCAGCCGATATAGCACAGATACGCAGTATTTT
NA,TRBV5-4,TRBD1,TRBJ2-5,CASSLAFGQGRETQYF,TGTGCCAGCAGCTTGGCCTTTGGACAGGGTAGAGAGACCCAGTACTTC
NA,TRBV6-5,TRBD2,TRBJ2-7,CASSTLAGASWEQYF,TGTGCCAGCAGTACCTTAGCGGGAGCTTCTTGGGAGCAGTACTTC
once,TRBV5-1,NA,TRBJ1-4,CASSGEGQEKLFF,TGCGCCAGCAGCGGAGAGGGGCAAGAAAAACTGTTTTTT
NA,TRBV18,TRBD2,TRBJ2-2,CASSPRGRDTGELFF,TGTGCCAGCTCACCACGAGGGAGGGACACCGGGGAGCTGTTTTTT
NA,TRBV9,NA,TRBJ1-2,CASSVDSSYGYTF,TGTGCCAGCAGCGTAGACAGCTCGTATGGCTACACCTTC
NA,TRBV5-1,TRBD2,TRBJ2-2,CASSLLLAGEITGELFF,TGCGCCAGCAGCTTGCTGCTAGCGGGGGAAATTACCGGGGAGCTGTTTTTT
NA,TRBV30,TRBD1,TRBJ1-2,CAWSSGGLSHGYTF,TGTGCCTGGAGTTCAGGGGGTTTATCCCATGGCTACACCTTC
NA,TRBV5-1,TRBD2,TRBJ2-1,CASSLGGLVTDEQFF,TGCGCCAGCAGCTTGGGCGGACTAGTGACAGATGAGCAGTTCTTC
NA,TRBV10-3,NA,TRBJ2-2,CAISPDPTGELFF,TGTGCCATCAGCCCTGACCCCACCGGGGAGCTGTTTTTT
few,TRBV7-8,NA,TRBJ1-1,CASRSREGNTEAFF,TGTGCCAGCAGAAGCCGGGAGGGGAACACTGAAGCTTTCTTT
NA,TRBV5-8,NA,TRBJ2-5,CASSLVEGGGQETQYF,TGTGCCAGCAGCTTGGTCGAGGGAGGAGGCCAAGAGACCCAGTACTTC
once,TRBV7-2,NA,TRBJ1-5,CASSRQTLEPQHF,TGTGCCAGCAGCAGACAGACCCTTGAGCCCCAGCATTTT
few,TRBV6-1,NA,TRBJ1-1,CASRGYRDTEAFF,TGTGCCAGCAGGGGATACAGGGACACTGAAGCTTTCTTT
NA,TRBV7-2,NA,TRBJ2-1,CASTPSVGTSSYNEQFF,TGTGCCAGCACCCCCTCCGTCGGAACTAGCTCCTACAATGAGCAGTTCTTC
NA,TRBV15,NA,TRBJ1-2,CATSRGGGTPYGYTF,TGTGCCACCAGCAGAGGAGGAGGGACTCCATATGGCTACACCTTC
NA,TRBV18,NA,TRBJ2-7,CASSWGSSYEQYF,TGTGCCAGCTCCTGGGGGTCCTCCTACGAGCAGTACTTC
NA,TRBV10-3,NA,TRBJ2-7,CAISESGGPYEQYF,TGTGCCATCAGTGAGTCGGGGGGCCCTTACGAGCAGTACTTC
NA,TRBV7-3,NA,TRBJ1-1,CASSPDSSYTEAFF,TGTGCCAGCAGCCCCGACAGCTCGTACACTGAAGCTTTCTTT
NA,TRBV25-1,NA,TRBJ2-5,CASSAREETQYF,TGTGCCAGCAGTGCCAGGGAAGAGACCCAGTACTTC
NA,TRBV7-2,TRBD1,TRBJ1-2,CASSLESRTGATRGYTF,TGTGCCAGCAGCTTAGAATCCCGGACAGGGGCCACTCGAGGCTACACCTTC
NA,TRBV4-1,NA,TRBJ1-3,CASSQVSGRSGNTIYF,TGCGCCAGCAGCCAAGTCTCCGGTCGCTCTGGAAACACCATATATTTT
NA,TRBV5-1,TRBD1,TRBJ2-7,CASSERTGGFEQYF,TGCGCCAGCAGCGAAAGGACAGGGGGGTTCGAGCAGTACTTC
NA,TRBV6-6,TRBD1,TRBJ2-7,CASSGQGLPYEQYF,TGTGCCAGCAGCGGACAGGGGCTACCCTACGAGCAGTACTTC
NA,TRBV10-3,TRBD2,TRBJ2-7,CATRLSGGFGHEQYF,TGTGCCACCAGGCTTAGCGGGGGGTTCGGACACGAGCAGTACTTC
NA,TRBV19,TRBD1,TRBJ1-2,CASSARDRPTYGYTF,TGTGCCAGTAGTGCCCGGGACAGGCCTACCTATGGCTACACCTTC
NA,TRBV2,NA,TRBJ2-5,CASSMNLETQYF,TGTGCCAGCAGTATGAACCTTGAGACCCAGTACTTC
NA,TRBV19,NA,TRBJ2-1,CASSLLNEQFF,TGTGCCAGTAGCCTTCTGAATGAGCAGTTCTTC
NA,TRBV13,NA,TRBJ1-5,CASSLGGPSQPQHF,TGTGCCAGCAGCTTAGGGGGGCCAAGCCAGCCCCAGCATTTT
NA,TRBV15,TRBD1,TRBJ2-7,CATSSEQGLSYEQYF,TGTGCCACCAGCAGCGAACAGGGGCTCTCCTACGAGCAGTACTTC
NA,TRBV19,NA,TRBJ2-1,CASSGDSRADGEQFF,TGTGCCAGTAGCGGGGACTCGAGGGCGGATGGTGAGCAGTTCTTC
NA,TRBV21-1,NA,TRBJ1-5,CASSKGDRGMSNQPQHF,TGTGCCAGCAGCAAGGGGGACAGGGGTATGAGCAATCAGCCCCAGCATTTT
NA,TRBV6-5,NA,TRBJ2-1,CASSYAGLLYNEQFF,TGTGCCAGCAGTTACGCGGGGCTCCTTTACAATGAGCAGTTCTTC
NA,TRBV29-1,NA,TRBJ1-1,CSVVWVREAFF,TGCAGCGTTGTCTGGGTCAGAGAAGCTTTCTTT
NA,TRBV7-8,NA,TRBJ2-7,CASSPRSRGYEQYF,TGTGCCAGCAGCCCGCGGTCCCGGGGCTACGAGCAGTACTTC
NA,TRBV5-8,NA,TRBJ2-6,CASSLGRAGANVLTF,TGTGCCAGCAGCTTGGGCAGGGCTGGGGCCAACGTCCTGACTTTC
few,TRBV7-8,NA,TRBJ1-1,CASSLEAGFEAFF,TGTGCCAGCAGCTTAGAAGCAGGGTTTGAAGCTTTCTTT
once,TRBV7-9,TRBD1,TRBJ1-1,CASSPDRVRAFF,TGTGCCAGCAGCCCCGACAGGGTGCGAGCTTTCTTT
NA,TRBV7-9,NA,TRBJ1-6,CASAGGSENSPLHF,TGTGCCAGCGCTGGGGGGTCGGAGAATTCACCCCTCCACTTT
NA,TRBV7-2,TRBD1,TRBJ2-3,CASSLDRGRDTQYF,TGTGCCAGCAGCTTAGACAGGGGGCGGGATACGCAGTATTTT